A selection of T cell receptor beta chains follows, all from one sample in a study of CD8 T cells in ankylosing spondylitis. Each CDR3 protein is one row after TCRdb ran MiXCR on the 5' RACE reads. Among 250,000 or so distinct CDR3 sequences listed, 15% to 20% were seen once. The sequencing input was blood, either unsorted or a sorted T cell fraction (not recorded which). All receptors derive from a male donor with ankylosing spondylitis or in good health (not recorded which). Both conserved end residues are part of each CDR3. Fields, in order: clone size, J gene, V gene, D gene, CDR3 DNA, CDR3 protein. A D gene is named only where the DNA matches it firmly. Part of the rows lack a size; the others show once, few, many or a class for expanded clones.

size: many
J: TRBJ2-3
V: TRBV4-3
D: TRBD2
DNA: TGCGCCAGCAGCCAAGATACACTAGCGGGGGTTGGCACAGATACGCAGTATTTT
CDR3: CASSQDTLAGVGTDTQYF

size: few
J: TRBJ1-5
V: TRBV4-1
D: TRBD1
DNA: TGCGCCAGCAGCCAAGATTACAACCGGGACAGTTATAGCAATCAGCCCCAGCATTTT
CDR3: CASSQDYNRDSYSNQPQHF

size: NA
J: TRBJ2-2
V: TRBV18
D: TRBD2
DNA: TGTGCCAGCTCAACGGGAGCGGGAGTAACTACGAACACCGGGGAGCTGTTTTTT
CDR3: CASSTGAGVTTNTGELFF

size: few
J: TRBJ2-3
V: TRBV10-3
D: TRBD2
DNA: TGTGCCATCAGGCCCTTACTAGCGGAAAGCACAGATACGCAGTATTTT
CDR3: CAIRPLLAESTDTQYF

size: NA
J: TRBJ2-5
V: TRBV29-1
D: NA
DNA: TGCAGCGTTCTCGGCGGGCAGGGGGAGACCCAGTACTTC
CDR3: CSVLGGQGETQYF

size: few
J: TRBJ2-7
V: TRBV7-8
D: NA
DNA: TGTGCCAGCAGCTTATCCCCCCTCGGACTACCGGAGCAGTACTTC
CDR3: CASSLSPLGLPEQYF

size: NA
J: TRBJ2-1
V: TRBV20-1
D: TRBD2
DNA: TGCAGTGCTAACCCTATCCGGGAAGCGGGAATCAACTACAATGAGCAGTTCTTC
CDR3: CSANPIREAGINYNEQFF

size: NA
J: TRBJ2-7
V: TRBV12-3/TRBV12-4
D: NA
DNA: TGTGCCAGCAGCAAATGGGACGCCGATTACGAGCAGTACTTC
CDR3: CASSKWDADYEQYF

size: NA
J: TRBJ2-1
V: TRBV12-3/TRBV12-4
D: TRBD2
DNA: TGTGCCAGCAGCTCGTATAGCGGGAGATTCAATGAGCAGTTCTTC
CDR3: CASSSYSGRFNEQFF

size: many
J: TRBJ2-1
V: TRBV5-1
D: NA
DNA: TGCGCCAGCAGCTTGGGCGGGACCTCAAGCTCCTACAATGAGCAGTTCTTC
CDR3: CASSLGGTSSSYNEQFF

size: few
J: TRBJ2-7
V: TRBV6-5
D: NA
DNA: TGTGCCAGCAGTGACGCGTGGGAGCAGTACTTC
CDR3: CASSDAWEQYF

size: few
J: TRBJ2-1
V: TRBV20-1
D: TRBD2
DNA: TGCAGTGCTAGAGACCTACTAGCGGGAGGTACTGAGCAGTTCTTC
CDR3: CSARDLLAGGTEQFF